This TCR beta chain is from a study of blood T cells in healthy people across ages. There are a few counts of this clonotype. After removal of 3 bases from V and 4 bases from J, the junction contained 8 bases not matched to a gene. Germline CDR1 is DFQATT and CDR2 is SNEGSKA (reference sequence). The CDR3 runs 14 residues. Next came a second PCR, run for about 7 to 12 cycles, which used a sample-barcoded 5' primer along with a J-beta primer mix. MiXCR, applied by TCRdb to the 5' RACE reads, yields one record per CDR3 protein. The repertoire includes fewer than 900,000 distinct CDR3 sequences, 36% of them detected once, and about an eighth sits in the top ten.

Sequencing used blood. This receptor was identified in a man in his late teens or twenties in good health. The chain couples TRBV20-1 to TRBJ2-5, with 7 bases that match TRBD1. DNA for the CDR3: TGCAGTGCTAGGCACAGGGGCAGAGGAGAGACCCAGTACTTC. Its protein product is CSARHRGRGETQYF.